The 14 T cell receptor beta chains below were found in one sample sequenced in a study of shared clonotypes between healthy human individuals. This table comes from immunoSEQ multiplex PCR, and its TCRdb copy is limited to in-frame clones, with some not included. The profile shows about 960,000 clones, 70% to 85% of them singletons. What was sequenced was memory CD4+ T cells sorted from blood. The subset is: CD45RA-negative fraction. The receptors were sampled from a man aged 18 to 30 in good health.

This chain uses TRBV30 with TRBJ2-5, with D unclear. V lost 7 bases, J lost 6 bases, and 12 bases lay in between. CDR1 is GTSNPN and CDR2 is SVGIG in the germline V gene (reference sequence). The CDR3 is 11 amino acids. CDR3 coding DNA: TGTGCCTCCCGCACTTCACAGACCCAGTACTTC. Translating it yields CASRTSQTQYF.

V is TRBV5-1 and J is TRBJ2-2, with D perhaps being TRBD1 or TRBD2 (5 bases each). Trimming pared 3 bases from V and 4 bases from J, leaving 10 bases between. Per germline, CDR1 SGHRS and CDR2 YFSETQ. The CDR3 is 14 amino acids. The DNA for the CDR3 is TGCGCCAGCAGCTCAAGGGACGGCACCGGGGAGCTGTTTTTT. Its protein product is CASSSRDGTGELFF.

This clone was found a few times. V and J are TRBV7-9 and TRBJ2-1; 9 bases match TRBD1. The CDR3 is 14 amino acids. The trim removed 4 bases at V and 8 bases at J, leaving 6 bases unmatched. Germline V gene lookup returns CDR1 SEHNR and CDR2 FQNEAQ (reference sequence). CDR3 amino acids: CASSSTGDRDEQFF. The DNA of the CDR3 is TGTGCCAGCAGCTCTACGGGGGACAGGGATGAGCAGTTCTTC.

The rearrangement joins TRBV15 to TRBJ2-1; a possible D gene is TRBD1 (6 bases). This CDR3 has 13 amino acids. The V end was cut by 4 bases, the J end by 3 bases, with 7 bases between. The germline V gene has CDR1 LNHNV and CDR2 YYDKDF (reference sequence). CDR3 DNA sequence: TGTGCCACCAGCACCAGGGGCTACAATGAGCAGTTCTTC. Its protein is CATSTRGYNEQFF.

The chain links TRBV6-6 to TRBJ2-6, with D perhaps assigned TRBD1 or TRBD2 (5 bases each). The germline V and J ends were trimmed by 4 bases and 0 bases, with 10 bases remaining between them. This CDR3 spans 16 amino acids. Germline CDR1 is MNHNY and CDR2 is SVGAGI (reference sequence). The CDR3 nucleotides read TGTGCCAGCAGTTCAGAGGGGAGCTCTGGGGCCAACGTCCTGACTTTC. Encoded protein: CASSSEGSSGANVLTF.

V and J are TRBV5-1 and TRBJ1-1; a weak D match, TRBD1 (5 bases). The germline CDR1 and CDR2 sequences are SGHRS and YFSETQ. Between the trimmed V and J ends, which lost 5 bases and 5 bases, there was a span of 16 bases. The length of the CDR3 is 14 residues. The CDR3, as DNA: TGCGCCAGCAGTGTCAGGGTTGGAGGGACTGAAGCTTTCTTT. This encodes CASSVRVGGTEAFF.

The J gene is TRBJ2-7, the V gene TRBV11-2, with D tentatively TRBD1 or TRBD2 (5 bases each). V lost 2 bases and J lost 5, with 16 bases in between. Germline CDR1 and CDR2: SGHAT and FQNNGV. The CDR3 is 15 amino acids. This CDR3 reads CASSLSPGSFDEQYF. The DNA for the CDR3 is TGTGCCAGCAGCTTATCCCCAGGGAGTTTCGACGAGCAGTACTTC.

Concerning this clone itself: Sequence at one end of the junction differs from germline and may be a read error. J is TRBJ2-3 and V is TRBV5-1, with a possible D match to TRBD2 (5 bases). Germline V CDR1 and CDR2: SGHRS, YFSETQ. This CDR3 comprises 14 residues. CDR3 in amino acids: CASRLGPGADTQYF. CDR3 in DNA: TGCGCCAGCAGGTTGGGCCCCGGGGCAGATACGCAGTATTTT.

The chain uses TRBV2 and TRBJ1-3; D call uncertain. CDR1 and CDR2 (germline): SNHLY, FYNNEI. V lost 0 bases, J lost 4 bases, and 10 bases lay in between. This CDR3 contains 15 residues. The CDR3 is CASSEAVLPGNTIYF. CDR3 in DNA: TGTGCCAGCAGTGAAGCGGTACTTCCCGGAAACACCATATATTTT.

V and J are TRBV6-5 and TRBJ1-5; 9 bases are shared with TRBD1. The CDR3 spans 14 residues. Looked up from germline, CDR1 is MNHEY and CDR2 is SVGAGI. V trimming: 5 bases; J trimming: 7 bases; junction bases outside the gene matches: 6. The CDR3 reads CASSQRQGDQPQHF. In DNA, the CDR3 is TGTGCCAGCAGTCAGAGACAGGGGGACCAGCCCCAGCATTTT.

V usage is TRBV7-2 and J usage is TRBJ1-2; D remains unclear. Trimming left V 9 bases short and J 4 bases short, with 12 bases between. The CDR3 is 12 amino acids. Germline V gene data show CDR1 as SGHTA and CDR2 as FQGNSA. CDR3: CASTNGLYGYTF. For the CDR3, the DNA is TGTGCCAGTACAAACGGCCTCTATGGCTACACCTTC.

The genes are TRBV7-3 and TRBJ2-5; 7 bases map to TRBD2. Unmatched junction bases numbered 5, after V lost 2 bases and J lost 2 bases. The CDR3 sequence is 15 residues long. The germline V gene encodes CDR1 SGHTA and CDR2 FQGTGA. CDR3 loop: CASSLGGVPQETQYF. The CDR3, as DNA: TGTGCCAGCAGCTTAGGGGGGGTCCCACAAGAGACCCAGTACTTC.

This rearrangement joins TRBV7-4 to TRBJ1-5; the D is unclear. CDR1 is SGHVT and CDR2 is SQSDAQ in the germline V gene. The CDR3 loop spans 14 amino acids. Trimming pared 3 bases from V and 5 bases from J, leaving 11 bases between. The CDR3 coding sequence is TGTGCCAGCAGCTTCCACAGAGAACATCAGCCCCAGCATTTT. This gives the protein CASSFHREHQPQHF. Looking up the rest from reference TRBV7-4 and TRBJ1-5 gives the full variable domain: GAGVSQSPRYKVAKRGRDVALRCDSISGHVTLYWYRQTLGQGSEVLTYSQSDAQRDKSGRPSGRFSAERPERSVSTLKIQRTEQGDSAVYLCASSFHREHQPQHFGDGTRLSIL.

This clone was counted a single time. V and J are TRBV5-1 and TRBJ2-5; D uncertain. Trimming removed 6 bases at V and 7 bases at J, with 16 bases between. The CDR3 has 13 amino acids. The germline CDR1 and CDR2 sequences are SGHRS and YFSETQ. CDR3 coding DNA: TGCGCCAGCACCCAACGACCCACCGGGACCCAGTACTTC. Its protein is CASTQRPTGTQYF. Based on the CDR3 plus reference TRBV5-1 and TRBJ2-5, the full variable domain is KAGVTQTPRYLIKTRGQQVTLSCSPISGHRSVSWYQQTPGQGLQFLFEYFSETQRNKGNFPGRFSGRQFSNSRSEMNVSTLELGDSALYLCASTQRPTGTQYFGPGTRLLVL.